What follows are 5 T cell receptor beta chains derived from one specimen sequenced in a study of blood T cell repertoires in COVID-19. Profiling relied on immunoSEQ multiplex PCR, and the TCRdb table lists in-frame clones only, not all of them. This table has about 150,000 clones, 75% to 90% appearing once. The sample was peripheral blood. The receptors originated from a human donor in a cohort sampled during active COVID-19.

V gene TRBV5-4 combines with J gene TRBJ2-7, with a weak D call TRBD2 (5 bases). Trimming cost V 4 bases and J 7 bases, with 18 bases left between them. The CDR3 is made up of 14 amino acids. CDR1 is SGHNT, CDR2 YYREEE, per germline (reference sequence). CDR3 residues: CASSPGVGAREQYV. For the CDR3, the DNA is TGTGCCAGCAGCCCCGGGGTCGGAGCACGGGAGCAGTACGTC.

This chain uses TRBV27 with TRBJ1-2; a weak D match, TRBD1 (6 bases). The CDR3 is 13 amino acids. CDR1 and CDR2 from the germline V gene are MNHEY and SMNVEV (reference sequence). Trimming shortened V by 8 bases and J by 5 bases, and 15 bases separated the two germline ends. CDR3 region: CASRSSGHYGYTF. DNA for the CDR3: TGTGCCAGCCGGTCCTCGGGACATTATGGCTACACCTTC.

The rearrangement uses TRBV7-2 and TRBJ1-2, with 8 nucleotides matching TRBD1. V shed 2 bases, J shed 6 bases, and the junction held 8 bases outside the gene matches. CDR1 SGHTA and CDR2 FQGNSA come from the germline V gene. The CDR3 is made up of 15 amino acids. The CDR3 reads CASSLSRTGLDGYTF. Written as DNA, the CDR3 is TGTGCCAGCAGCTTATCCCGGACAGGGTTGGATGGCTACACCTTC.

This clone has just a few counts. The V gene is TRBV5-6, the J gene TRBJ2-7; a weak D match, TRBD1 (6 bases). Germline loops: CDR1 SGHDT, CDR2 YYEEEE. V was cut by 5 bases and J by 7 bases, with 13 bases left in between. This CDR3 is 12 amino acids long. This chain's CDR3 is CASRRVQGEQYF. The CDR3 nucleotides are TGTGCCAGCAGACGGGTTCAGGGGGAGCAGTACTTC.

The chain joins TRBV18 to TRBJ1-2; 7 positions match TRBD1. V shed 5 bases and J 3 bases; nucleotides not matched to a gene: 0. The germline gives CDR1 KGHSH, CDR2 LQKENI. The CDR3 covers 12 residues. The CDR3 spells CASSTGDYGYTF. In DNA form, the CDR3 reads TGTGCCAGCTCAACAGGGGACTATGGCTACACCTTC.